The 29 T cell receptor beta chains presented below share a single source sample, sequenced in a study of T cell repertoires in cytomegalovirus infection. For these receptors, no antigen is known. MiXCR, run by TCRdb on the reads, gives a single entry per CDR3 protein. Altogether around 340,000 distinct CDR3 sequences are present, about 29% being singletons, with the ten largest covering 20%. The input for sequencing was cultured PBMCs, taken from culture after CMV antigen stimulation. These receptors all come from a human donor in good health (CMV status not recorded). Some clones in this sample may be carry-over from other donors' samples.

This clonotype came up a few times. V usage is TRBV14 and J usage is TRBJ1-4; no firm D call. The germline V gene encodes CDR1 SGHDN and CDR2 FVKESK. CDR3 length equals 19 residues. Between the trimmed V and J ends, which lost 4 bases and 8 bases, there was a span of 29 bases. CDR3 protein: CASSLLRGRPPEFIEKLFF. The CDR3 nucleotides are TGTGCCAGCAGCCTTCTCCGGGGAAGGCCACCCGAGTTCATAGAAAAACTGTTTTTT.

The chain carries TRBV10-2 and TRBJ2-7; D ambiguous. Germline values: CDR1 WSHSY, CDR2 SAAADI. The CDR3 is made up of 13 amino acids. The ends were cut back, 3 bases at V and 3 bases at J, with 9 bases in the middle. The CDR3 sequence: CASSELTRYEQYF. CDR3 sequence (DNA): TGCGCCAGCAGTGAACTGACACGCTACGAGCAGTACTTC.

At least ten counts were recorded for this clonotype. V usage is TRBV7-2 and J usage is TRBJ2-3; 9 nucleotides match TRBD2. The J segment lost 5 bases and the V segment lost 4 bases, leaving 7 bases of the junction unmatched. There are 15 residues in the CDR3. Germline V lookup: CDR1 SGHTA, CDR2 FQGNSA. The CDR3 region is CASSSTSGFGDTQYF. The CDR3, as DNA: TGTGCCAGCAGCTCGACTAGCGGCTTTGGAGATACGCAGTATTTT.

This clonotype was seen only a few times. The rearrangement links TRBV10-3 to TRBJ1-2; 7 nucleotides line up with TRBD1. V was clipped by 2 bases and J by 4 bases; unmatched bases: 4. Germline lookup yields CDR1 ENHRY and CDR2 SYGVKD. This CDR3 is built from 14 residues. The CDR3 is CAISEGGDSYGYTF. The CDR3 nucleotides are TGTGCCATCAGTGAGGGGGGGGACAGCTATGGCTACACCTTC.

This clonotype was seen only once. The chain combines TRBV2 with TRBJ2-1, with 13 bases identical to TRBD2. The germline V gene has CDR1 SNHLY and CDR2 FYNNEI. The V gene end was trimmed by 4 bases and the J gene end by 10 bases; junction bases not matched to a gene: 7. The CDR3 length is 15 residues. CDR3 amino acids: CASSVLAGGPVEQFF. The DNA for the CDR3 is TGTGCCAGCAGTGTACTAGCGGGAGGGCCGGTAGAGCAGTTCTTC.

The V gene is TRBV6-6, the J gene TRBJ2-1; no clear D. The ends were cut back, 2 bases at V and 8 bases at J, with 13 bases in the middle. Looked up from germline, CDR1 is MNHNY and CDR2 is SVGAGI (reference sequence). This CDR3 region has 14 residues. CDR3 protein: CASSYSQIWDEQFF. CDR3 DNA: TGTGCCAGCAGTTACAGCCAGATTTGGGATGAGCAGTTCTTC.

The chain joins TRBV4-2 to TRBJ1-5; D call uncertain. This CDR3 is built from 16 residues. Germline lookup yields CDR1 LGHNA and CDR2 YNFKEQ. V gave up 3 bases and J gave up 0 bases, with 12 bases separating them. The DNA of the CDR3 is TGTGCCAGCAGCCAGGAGGGAGGGAATAGCAATCAGCCCCAGCATTTT. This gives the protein CASSQEGGNSNQPQHF.

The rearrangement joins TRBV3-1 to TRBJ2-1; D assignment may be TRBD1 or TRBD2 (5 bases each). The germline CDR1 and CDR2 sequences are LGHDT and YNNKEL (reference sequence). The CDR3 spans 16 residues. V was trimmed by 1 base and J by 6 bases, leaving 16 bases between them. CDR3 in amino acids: CASSQAWDQRGNEQFF. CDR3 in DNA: TGTGCCAGCAGCCAAGCCTGGGACCAACGGGGCAATGAGCAGTTCTTC.

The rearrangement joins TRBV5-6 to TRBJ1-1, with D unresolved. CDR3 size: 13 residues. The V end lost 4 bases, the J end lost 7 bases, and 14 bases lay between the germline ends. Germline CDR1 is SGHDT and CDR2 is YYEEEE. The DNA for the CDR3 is TGTGCCAGCAGCAGTCCAGCGGGGTATGAAGCTTTCTTT. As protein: CASSSPAGYEAFF.

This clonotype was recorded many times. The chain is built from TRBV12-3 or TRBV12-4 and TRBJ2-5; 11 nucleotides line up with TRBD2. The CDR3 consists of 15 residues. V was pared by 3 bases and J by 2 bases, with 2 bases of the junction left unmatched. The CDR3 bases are TGTGCCAGCAGTTTGGGACTAGCGGCACAAGAGACCCAGTACTTC. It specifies CASSLGLAAQETQYF.

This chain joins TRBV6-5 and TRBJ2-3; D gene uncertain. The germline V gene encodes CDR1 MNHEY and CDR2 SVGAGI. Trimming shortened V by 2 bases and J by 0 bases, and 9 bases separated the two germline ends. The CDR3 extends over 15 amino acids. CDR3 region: CASSYGGISTDTQYF. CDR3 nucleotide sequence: TGTGCCAGCAGTTACGGCGGTATTAGCACAGATACGCAGTATTTT.

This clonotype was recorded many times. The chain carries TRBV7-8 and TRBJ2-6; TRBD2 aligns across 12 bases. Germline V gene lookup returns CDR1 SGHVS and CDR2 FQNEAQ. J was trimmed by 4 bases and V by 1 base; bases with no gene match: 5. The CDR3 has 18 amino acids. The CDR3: CASSLGLAGEYGANVLTF. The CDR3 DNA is TGTGCCAGCAGCTTAGGACTAGCGGGAGAGTACGGGGCCAACGTCCTGACTTTC.

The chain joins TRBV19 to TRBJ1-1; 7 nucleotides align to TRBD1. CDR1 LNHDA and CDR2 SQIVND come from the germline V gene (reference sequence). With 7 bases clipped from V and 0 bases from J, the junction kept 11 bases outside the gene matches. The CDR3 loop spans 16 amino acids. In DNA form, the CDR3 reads TGTGCCAGTAAAAAGGGGGCGCGGGTGGTGAACACTGAAGCTTTCTTT. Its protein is CASKKGARVVNTEAFF.

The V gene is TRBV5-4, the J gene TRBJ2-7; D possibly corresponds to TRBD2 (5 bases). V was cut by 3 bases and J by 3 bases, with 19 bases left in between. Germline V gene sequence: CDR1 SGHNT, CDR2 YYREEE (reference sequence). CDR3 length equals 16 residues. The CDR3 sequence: CASSSMDGLNLYEQYF. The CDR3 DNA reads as TGTGCCAGCAGCTCTATGGACGGACTTAACCTCTACGAGCAGTACTTC.

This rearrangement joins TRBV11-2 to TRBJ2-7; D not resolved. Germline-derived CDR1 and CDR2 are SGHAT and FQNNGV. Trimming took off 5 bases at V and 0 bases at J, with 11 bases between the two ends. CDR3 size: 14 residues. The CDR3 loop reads CASSLRANSYEQYF. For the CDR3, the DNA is TGTGCCAGCAGCCTTAGAGCCAACTCCTACGAGCAGTACTTC.

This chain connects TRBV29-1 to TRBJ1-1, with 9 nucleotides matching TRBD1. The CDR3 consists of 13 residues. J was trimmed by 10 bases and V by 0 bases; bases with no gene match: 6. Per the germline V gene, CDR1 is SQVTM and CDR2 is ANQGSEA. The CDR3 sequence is CSVEELTGGGAFF. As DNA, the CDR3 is TGCAGCGTTGAAGAGTTGACAGGGGGAGGAGCTTTCTTT.

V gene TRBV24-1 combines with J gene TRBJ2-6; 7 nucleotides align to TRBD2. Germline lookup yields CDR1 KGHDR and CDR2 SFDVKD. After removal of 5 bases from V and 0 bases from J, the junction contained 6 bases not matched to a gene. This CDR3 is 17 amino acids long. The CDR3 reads CATSAAAGNSGANVLTF. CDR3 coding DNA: TGTGCCACCAGTGCGGCAGCGGGAAACTCTGGGGCCAACGTCCTGACTTTC.

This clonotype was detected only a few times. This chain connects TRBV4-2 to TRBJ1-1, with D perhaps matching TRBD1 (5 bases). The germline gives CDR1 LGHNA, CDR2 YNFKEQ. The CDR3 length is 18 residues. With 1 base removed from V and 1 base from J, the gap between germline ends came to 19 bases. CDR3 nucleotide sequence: TGTGCCAGCAGCCAAGTGTTCTCAGGCAGGGCAGAGAACACTGAAGCTTTCTTT. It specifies CASSQVFSGRAENTEAFF.

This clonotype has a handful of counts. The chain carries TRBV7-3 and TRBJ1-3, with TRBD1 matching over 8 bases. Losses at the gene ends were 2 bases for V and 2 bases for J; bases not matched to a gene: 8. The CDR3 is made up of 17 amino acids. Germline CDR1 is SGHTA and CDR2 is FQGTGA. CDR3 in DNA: TGTGCCAGCAGCTTATCCGGGACAGGCTATACTGGAAACACCATATATTTT. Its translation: CASSLSGTGYTGNTIYF.

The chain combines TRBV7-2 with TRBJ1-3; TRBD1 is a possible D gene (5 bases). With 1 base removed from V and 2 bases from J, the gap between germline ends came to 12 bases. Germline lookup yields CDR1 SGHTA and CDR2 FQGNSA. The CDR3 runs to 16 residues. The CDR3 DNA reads TGTGCCAGCAGCTTAGTGGGGCAGGGTACTGGAAACACCATATATTTT. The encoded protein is CASSLVGQGTGNTIYF.

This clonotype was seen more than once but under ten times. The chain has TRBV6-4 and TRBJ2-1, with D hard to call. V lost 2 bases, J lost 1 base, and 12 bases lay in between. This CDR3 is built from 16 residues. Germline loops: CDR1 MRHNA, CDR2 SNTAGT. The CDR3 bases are TGTGCCAGCAGTGACCCACCCGGCGGTTCCTACAATGAGCAGTTCTTC. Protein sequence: CASSDPPGGSYNEQFF.

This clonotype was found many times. The DNA for the CDR3 is TGTGCCAGCAGCCCAGGGGCAGGGGCCTACCCAGGTCAGCCCCAGCATTTT. This encodes CASSPGAGAYPGQPQHF. The chain joins TRBV7-8 to TRBJ1-5; D perhaps matches TRBD1 (6 bases). CDR1 and CDR2 from the germline V gene are SGHVS and FQNEAQ. The germline V and J ends were trimmed by 5 bases and 6 bases, with 23 bases remaining between them. The CDR3 consists of 17 residues.

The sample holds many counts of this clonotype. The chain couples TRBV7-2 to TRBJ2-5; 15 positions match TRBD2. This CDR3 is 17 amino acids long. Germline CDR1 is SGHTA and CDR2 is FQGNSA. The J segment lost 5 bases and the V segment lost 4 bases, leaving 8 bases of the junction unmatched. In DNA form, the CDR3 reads TGTGCCAGCAGCTCGTGGACTAGCGGGGGGGCCGAGGAGACCCAGTACTTC. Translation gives CASSSWTSGGAEETQYF.

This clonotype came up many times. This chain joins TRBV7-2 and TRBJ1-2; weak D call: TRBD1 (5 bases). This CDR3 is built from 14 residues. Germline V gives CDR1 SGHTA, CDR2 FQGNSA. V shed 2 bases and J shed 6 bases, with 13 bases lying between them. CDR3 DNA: TGTGCCAGCAGCTTAAACCGGCAGGGAGATGGCTACACCTTC. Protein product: CASSLNRQGDGYTF.

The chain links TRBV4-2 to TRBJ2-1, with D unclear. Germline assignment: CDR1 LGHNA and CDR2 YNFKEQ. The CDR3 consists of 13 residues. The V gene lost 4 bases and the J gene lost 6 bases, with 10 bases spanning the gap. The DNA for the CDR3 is TGTGCCAGCAGCCTGCCGGGCCTCAATGAGCAGTTCTTC. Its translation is CASSLPGLNEQFF.

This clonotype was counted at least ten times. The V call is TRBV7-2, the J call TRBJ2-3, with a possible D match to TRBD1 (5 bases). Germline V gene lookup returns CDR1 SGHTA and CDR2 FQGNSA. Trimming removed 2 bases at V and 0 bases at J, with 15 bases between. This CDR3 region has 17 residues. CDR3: CASSLYRTPLSTDTQYF. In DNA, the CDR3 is TGTGCCAGCAGCTTATACAGGACCCCTTTGAGCACAGATACGCAGTATTTT.

CDR3 coding DNA: TGCAGTGCTACGGGGGGAAACACAGATACGCAGTATTTT. Translated, it gives CSATGGNTDTQYF. J is TRBJ2-3 and V is TRBV20-1, with 7 bases fitting TRBD2. CDR1 is DFQATT, CDR2 SNEGSKA, per germline (reference sequence). CDR3 length: 13 residues. V gave up 4 bases and J gave up 2 bases; unmatched junction bases: 3.

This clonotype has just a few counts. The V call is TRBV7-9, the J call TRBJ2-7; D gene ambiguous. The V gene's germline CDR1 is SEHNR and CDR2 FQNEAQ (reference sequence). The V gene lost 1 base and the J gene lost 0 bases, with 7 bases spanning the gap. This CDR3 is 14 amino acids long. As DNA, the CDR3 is TGTGCCAGCAGCTTAGAACAGACCTCCTACGAGCAGTACTTC. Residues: CASSLEQTSYEQYF. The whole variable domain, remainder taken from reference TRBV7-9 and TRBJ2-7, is DTGVSQNPRHKITKRGQNVTFRCDPISEHNRLYWYRQTLGQGPEFLTYFQNEAQLEKSRLLSDRFSAERPKGSFSTLEIQRTEQGDSAMYLCASSLEQTSYEQYFGPGTRLTVT.

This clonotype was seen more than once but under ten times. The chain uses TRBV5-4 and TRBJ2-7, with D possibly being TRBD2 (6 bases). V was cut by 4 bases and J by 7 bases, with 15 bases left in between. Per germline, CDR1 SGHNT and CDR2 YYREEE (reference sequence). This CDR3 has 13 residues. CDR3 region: CASSHSSAGEQYF. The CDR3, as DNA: TGTGCCAGCAGCCATTCTAGCGCGGGGGAGCAGTACTTC.